Listed below are T cell receptor beta chains from one sample, sequenced in a study of T-cell memory formation after mild COVID-19. One entry per CDR3 protein results from TCRdb running MiXCR on the 5' RACE reads. The sample includes 450,000 to 650,000 distinct CDR3 sequences, roughly 22% of them seen just once. What was sequenced was PBMCs or a T cell subset sorted from them (not recorded which). These TCRs come from an adult woman who had mild COVID-19 (a few samples of this study predate the infection). Cell type and time point are not known. Each CDR3 is given with its conserved first and last residue. Fields, in order: J gene, V gene, D gene, clone size, CDR3 protein, CDR3 DNA. D genes are given only for firm matches. Only part of the rows carry a size: once, few, many, or a class if the clone is expanded.

TRBJ2-1	TRBV12-3/TRBV12-4	TRBD2	-	CASSETGGPYNEQFF	TGTGCCAGCAGTGAAACGGGGGGGCCCTACAATGAGCAGTTCTTC
TRBJ2-5	TRBV3-1	-	-	CASSQDGTLEETQYF	TGTGCCAGCAGCCAAGATGGGACCCTCGAAGAGACCCAGTACTTC
TRBJ1-1	TRBV6-2/TRBV6-3	TRBD1	few	CASRSTGDGAFF	TGTGCCAGCAGGTCGACAGGGGATGGAGCTTTCTTT
TRBJ1-1	TRBV6-5	-	-	CASSYSGLAFF	TGTGCCAGCAGTTACTCGGGACTAGCTTTCTTT
TRBJ1-2	TRBV4-2	-	few	CASSQDERGYTF	TGTGCCAGCAGCCAAGATGAGAGGGGCTACACCTTC
TRBJ1-4	TRBV12-3/TRBV12-4	-	few	CASSLRGGEEKLFF	TGTGCCAGCAGTTTGAGGGGCGGTGAGGAAAAACTGTTTTTT
TRBJ2-7	TRBV5-1	-	few	CASSLDHPTRGGQYF	TGCGCCAGCAGCTTGGATCACCCGACGCGGGGCGGGCAGTACTTC
TRBJ2-2	TRBV29-1	-	few	CSVVLPGQPNTGELFF	TGCAGCGTTGTTCTACCTGGACAGCCAAACACCGGGGAGCTGTTTTTT
TRBJ1-2	TRBV6-1	-	few	CASSSVYNYGYTF	TGTGCCAGCAGTTCAGTGTACAACTATGGCTACACCTTC
TRBJ2-1	TRBV29-1	-	few	CSVAPDEQFF	TGCAGCGTTGCCCCTGATGAGCAGTTCTTC
TRBJ1-5	TRBV6-2/TRBV6-3	-	-	CASSYVGYSNQPQHF	TGTGCCAGCAGTTACGTGGGGTATAGCAATCAGCCCCAGCATTTT
TRBJ2-7	TRBV2	-	few	CASSSTESSYEQYF	TGTGCCAGCAGTTCTACAGAGAGCTCCTACGAGCAGTACTTC
TRBJ2-7	TRBV5-1	TRBD1	-	CASSPGTEPYEQYF	TGCGCCAGCAGCCCCGGGACAGAACCCTACGAGCAGTACTTC